One and the same sample provided the 26 T cell receptor beta chains below, sequenced in a study of regulatory T cells in long-lasting Graves disease. Time point specified: newly diagnosed GD, antithyroid drugs for less than 3 months. Researchers made the TCR library from RNA that was extracted from PBMCs. The TCR beta library used iRepertoire HTBI primers with Arm-PCR amplification of CDR3. TCRdb passed the multiplex PCR reads through MiXCR, listing each CDR3 protein once. The sample yields around 450,000 distinct CDR3 sequences, approximately 15% seen once. The same sample was also studied in work on T cells in Graves' hyperthyroidism and ophthalmopathy.

The source material was peripheral blood mononuclear cells (PBMCs), sampled at new diagnosis, from a patient treated with antithyroid drugs. The source is a young woman with Graves disease.

This clonotype was counted only a few times. The chain joins TRBV10-3 to TRBJ2-5; 7 nucleotides match TRBD2. CDR1 and CDR2 from the germline V gene are ENHRY and SYGVKD. The CDR3 spans 10 residues. V gave up 11 bases and J gave up 10 bases; unmatched junction bases: 7. CDR3 bases: TGTGCCGCGGGTCGGGGGGACCAGTACTTC. Encoded protein: CAAGRGDQYF.

V is TRBV20-1 and J is TRBJ2-3, with D possibly matching TRBD2 (5 bases). Trimming pared 1 base from V and 5 bases from J, leaving 16 bases between. The CDR3 has 15 amino acids. Germline assignment: CDR1 DFQATT and CDR2 SNEGSKA (reference sequence). The DNA for the CDR3 is TGCAGTGCTAGAGGAATAAGTTCCGGGGAAGATACGCAGTATTTT. The encoded protein is CSARGISSGEDTQYF.

This clonotype has a handful of counts. This chain links TRBV12-3 or TRBV12-4 with TRBJ1-5, with D maybe TRBD1 (5 bases). Trimming cost V 6 bases and J 4 bases, with 13 bases left between them. This CDR3 spans 14 amino acids. In DNA form, the CDR3 reads TGTGCCAGCAGCTTTGGGACCCCGAATCAGCCCCAGCATTTT. Amino acids: CASSFGTPNQPQHF.

V usage is TRBV11-3 and J usage is TRBJ2-2; TRBD2 matches 10 bases. Germline CDR1 is SGHNT and CDR2 is YENEEA. The CDR3 runs 18 residues. Trimming at V came to 5 bases and at J to 3 bases, leaving 12 bases not matched to a gene. CDR3 sequence reads: CASSHWGNLAGDTGELFF. DNA for the CDR3: TGTGCCAGCAGCCACTGGGGTAACCTAGCGGGAGACACCGGGGAGCTGTTTTTT.

This clonotype was detected many times. The J gene is TRBJ2-1, the V gene TRBV7-3; 7 positions match TRBD1. Germline V gene lookup returns CDR1 SGHTA and CDR2 FQGTGA. CDR3 length: 16 residues. The V gene end was trimmed by 4 bases and the J gene end by 6 bases; junction bases not matched to a gene: 12. CDR3 sequence reads: CASSSTVTGLGNEQFF. In nucleotides, the CDR3 is TGTGCCAGCAGCTCCACGGTGACAGGGCTCGGCAATGAGCAGTTCTTC.

The sample holds many counts of this clonotype. For the CDR3, the DNA is TGTGCCAGCAGCCAAGATCAACCCTACACCGGGGAGCTGTTTTTT. Translating gives CASSQDQPYTGELFF. The V and J genes are TRBV3-1 and TRBJ2-2, with D uncertain. The V and J ends lost 0 bases and 3 bases respectively, with 8 bases between them. The CDR3 is 15 residues long. Germline values: CDR1 LGHDT, CDR2 YNNKEL (reference sequence).

There are many counts of this clonotype. The V gene is TRBV30, the J gene TRBJ2-3; 9 positions match TRBD1. CDR1 is GTSNPN and CDR2 is SVGIG in the germline V gene (reference sequence). This CDR3 comprises 15 residues. With V trimmed by 2 bases and J by 3 bases, 6 bases remained unmatched. The CDR3 sequence: CAWSKTGGATDTQYF. The DNA for the CDR3 is TGTGCCTGGAGTAAGACAGGGGGAGCGACAGATACGCAGTATTTT.

This clonotype has more than one count but fewer than ten. The rearrangement links TRBV7-9 to TRBJ2-5; the match to TRBD2 covers 7 bases. Germline CDR1 is SEHNR and CDR2 is FQNEAQ (reference sequence). Trimming at V came to 5 bases and at J to 5 bases, leaving 5 bases not matched to a gene. The CDR3 is 13 amino acids. CDR3 residues: CASSATRGETQYF. In DNA, the CDR3 is TGTGCCAGCAGCGCAACGCGGGGGGAGACCCAGTACTTC.

This clonotype was recorded many times. The CDR3 is CSVDPEGGHEQFF. The CDR3 coding sequence is TGCAGCGTTGACCCGGAGGGGGGCCATGAGCAGTTCTTC. The chain carries TRBV29-1 and TRBJ2-1; D possibly matches TRBD1 or TRBD2 (6 bases each). Trimming pared 3 bases from V and 8 bases from J, leaving 14 bases between. The CDR3 totals 13 residues. Germline CDR1 SQVTM, CDR2 ANQGSEA.

This clonotype was seen at least ten times. The rearrangement joins TRBV20-1 to TRBJ2-3; D might be TRBD1 or TRBD2, each matching 6 bases. The V end was cut by 3 bases, the J end by 1 base, with 14 bases between. The CDR3 is 15 amino acids. Germline lookup yields CDR1 DFQATT and CDR2 SNEGSKA (reference sequence). CDR3 DNA: TGCAGTGCTAGGGGGGGCGCGGACCGCACAGATACGCAGTATTTT. It yields the protein CSARGGADRTDTQYF.

This clonotype was counted many times. This rearrangement joins TRBV12-5 to TRBJ2-1, with 8 positions matching TRBD2. The V gene end was trimmed by 3 bases and the J gene end by 0 bases; junction bases not matched to a gene: 1. The germline V gene has CDR1 LGHNT and CDR2 FRNRAP. CDR3 size: 15 residues. The DNA of the CDR3 is TGTGCTAGTGGTTTTGCGGGGGGCTCCTACAATGAGCAGTTCTTC. It codes for CASGFAGGSYNEQFF.

This clonotype has at least ten counts. This chain uses TRBV12-3 or TRBV12-4 with TRBJ1-2, with D possibly being TRBD1 (6 bases). The CDR3 runs to 11 residues. V was shortened by 6 bases and J by 8 bases, with 10 bases between the two germline ends. The CDR3 DNA is TGTGCCAGCAGAACAGGGCGCGGCTACACCTTC. Its protein is CASRTGRGYTF.

The V call is TRBV28, the J call TRBJ1-5; 12 positions match TRBD1. The CDR3 spans 16 residues. Germline-derived CDR1 and CDR2 are MDHEN and SYDVKM. Germline trimming cut 8 bases from V and 2 bases from J; bases unmatched to any gene: 7. The CDR3 DNA sequence: TGTGCCAGCGGCCCCGGGACAGGGGGCGGCAATCAGCCCCAGCATTTT. As protein: CASGPGTGGGNQPQHF.

Remarks on this clonotype: This could be a read error, since a much larger clone is one nucleotide away. J is TRBJ2-1 and V is TRBV3-1; possibly TRBD2 for D (6 bases). V lost 4 bases and J 10 bases, leaving 23 bases between the germline ends. From germline, CDR1 is LGHDT and CDR2 YNNKEL (reference sequence). This CDR3 region has 16 residues. The CDR3 sequence: CASSRNEGGGSYEQFF. CDR3 sequence (DNA): TGTGCCAGCAGCCGGAACGAGGGAGGAGGCTCCTACGAGCAGTTCTTC.

The chain links TRBV9 to TRBJ2-1, with TRBD2 matching 12 bases. The CDR3 is 15 amino acids. Trimming took 6 bases from V and 10 from J; bases not matched to a gene: 11. Germline lookup yields CDR1 SGDLS and CDR2 YYNGEE. The CDR3 nucleotides are TGTGCCAGCACCTCCGGGACTAGCGGGTTTTTGGAGCAGTTCTTC. Protein sequence: CASTSGTSGFLEQFF.

The chain joins TRBV20-1 to TRBJ1-6; 7 bases line up with TRBD1. The CDR3 is 15 residues long. The J segment lost 12 bases and the V segment lost 0 bases, leaving 11 bases of the junction unmatched. CDR1 is DFQATT and CDR2 is SNEGSKA in the germline V gene (reference sequence). In DNA form, the CDR3 reads TGCAGTGCTAGAGACAGAACAGGGGTAGAAGGACCCCTCCACTTT. This codes for CSARDRTGVEGPLHF.

This clonotype was seen ten or more times. The chain employs TRBV6-9 and TRBJ2-7; D is perhaps TRBD1 (5 bases). From germline, CDR1 is MNHGY and CDR2 SVAAGI. This CDR3 has 16 amino acids. Trimming pared 4 bases from V and 4 bases from J, leaving 20 bases between. The CDR3 DNA follows: TGTGCCAGCAGTTCCGGACATCAGGGCCCTCTATACGAGCAGTACTTC. Protein product: CASSSGHQGPLYEQYF.

The table lists this clonotype with many counts. The chain joins TRBV18 to TRBJ2-1; 10 bases agree with TRBD2. The length of the CDR3 is 16 residues. Germline loops: CDR1 KGHSH, CDR2 LQKENI. The V gene end was trimmed by 2 bases and the J gene end by 0 bases; junction bases not matched to a gene: 1. The CDR3 sequence: CASSPTSGISYNEQFF. The CDR3 nucleotides read TGTGCCAGCTCACCAACTAGCGGGATCTCCTACAATGAGCAGTTCTTC.

This clonotype was seen at least ten times. The rearrangement joins TRBV2 to TRBJ2-5, with D perhaps TRBD1 (5 bases). CDR1 SNHLY and CDR2 FYNNEI come from the germline V gene. The CDR3 has 14 amino acids. Trimming took 6 bases from V and 4 from J, leaving 15 bases between them. CDR3 residues: CASRYSGFGETQYF. CDR3 DNA sequence: TGTGCCAGCAGATATTCAGGGTTCGGAGAGACCCAGTACTTC. The whole variable domain, remainder taken from reference TRBV2 and TRBJ2-5, is EPEVTQTPSHQVTQMGQEVILRCVPISNHLYFYWYRQILGQKVEFLVSFYNNEISEKSEIFDDQFSVERPDGSNFTLKIRSTKLEDSAMYFCASRYSGFGETQYFGPGTRLLVL.

The chain joins TRBV6-4 to TRBJ2-3, with D maybe TRBD2 (6 bases). From germline, CDR1 is MRHNA and CDR2 SNTAGT. V lost 9 bases to trimming and J lost 11 bases, with 18 bases between them. The CDR3 is 12 residues long. The CDR3 DNA sequence: TGTGCCAGTGGCGAGGCTAACGGGGGGCAGTATTTT. Its protein is CASGEANGGQYF.

The chain recombines TRBV15 with TRBJ1-5; TRBD1 matches 11 bases. The germline V gene encodes CDR1 LNHNV and CDR2 YYDKDF (reference sequence). CDR3 length: 15 residues. After removal of 5 bases from V and 4 bases from J, the junction contained 4 bases not matched to a gene. The CDR3 sequence: CATSRGQGANQPQHF. In nucleotides, the CDR3 is TGTGCCACCAGCCGAGGACAGGGGGCTAATCAGCCCCAGCATTTT.

The chain couples TRBV29-1 to TRBJ1-5; TRBD1 agrees at 12 bases. CDR3 length equals 20 residues. Germline V gene data show CDR1 as SQVTM and CDR2 as ANQGSEA. The J segment lost 2 bases and the V segment lost 6 bases, leaving 20 bases of the junction unmatched. CDR3 in amino acids: CSVAWGQGANFSWRNQPQHF. As DNA, the CDR3 is TGCAGCGTAGCATGGGGACAGGGGGCCAATTTTTCGTGGCGCAATCAGCCCCAGCATTTT.

The gene calls are TRBV27 and TRBJ1-5; 10 bases align to TRBD1. This CDR3 spans 16 amino acids. The germline gives CDR1 MNHEY, CDR2 SMNVEV (reference sequence). Trimming cost V 5 bases and J 2 bases; bases outside gene matches: 6. The CDR3 sequence is CASSGQGVWRNQPQHF. CDR3 sequence (DNA): TGTGCCAGCAGTGGACAGGGGGTTTGGCGCAATCAGCCCCAGCATTTT.

The chain is built from TRBV6-2 or TRBV6-3 and TRBJ2-2; D remains ambiguous. The CDR3 covers 13 residues. Trimming cost V 8 bases and J 6 bases, with 13 bases left between them. Germline V CDR1 and CDR2: MNHEY, SVGEGT. The CDR3, as DNA: TGTGCCAGCGCCACCGCCCTTTCCGGGGAGCTGTTTTTT. It translates to CASATALSGELFF.

This clonotype was counted at least ten times. This chain links TRBV11-2 with TRBJ2-1; 10 bases match TRBD2. The CDR3 sequence is 19 residues long. Germline CDR1 is SGHAT and CDR2 is FQNNGV. The V gene end was trimmed by 5 bases and the J gene end by 3 bases; junction bases not matched to a gene: 16. The CDR3 coding sequence is TGTGCCAGCAGCCCCGCTAGGAAGCTAGCGGGAGAGAACTACAATGAGCAGTTCTTC. Protein product: CASSPARKLAGENYNEQFF.

The rearrangement joins TRBV4-2 to TRBJ2-1; 10 positions agree with TRBD2. Germline CDR1 is LGHNA and CDR2 is YNFKEQ. The CDR3 contains 12 residues. Unmatched junction bases numbered 7, after V lost 5 bases and J lost 15 bases. The CDR3 sequence is CASSTIAGGRFF. CDR3 nucleotide sequence: TGTGCCAGCAGCACCATAGCGGGAGGAAGGTTCTTC.